The present T cell receptor beta chain was sequenced within a study of T cell changes during pregnancy in multiple sclerosis. Profiled with immunoSEQ multiplex PCR; TCRdb holds only in-frame clones, not every one. Among about 67,000 clones listed, 90% were seen once. The CDR3 runs 13 residues. The origin of this receptor is a female donor with multiple sclerosis, enrolled in a pregnancy study. The J gene is TRBJ1-2, the V gene TRBV21-1; the D segment call TRBD1 is taken from the table without a DNA check. TRBV21-1 is noted as a pseudogene. Specimen: peripheral blood, collected in the third trimester of pregnancy. The DNA of the CDR3 is TGTGCCAGCAGCAGAACAGGTCCGAGGTGCTACACCTTC. It translates to CASSRTGPRCYTF.